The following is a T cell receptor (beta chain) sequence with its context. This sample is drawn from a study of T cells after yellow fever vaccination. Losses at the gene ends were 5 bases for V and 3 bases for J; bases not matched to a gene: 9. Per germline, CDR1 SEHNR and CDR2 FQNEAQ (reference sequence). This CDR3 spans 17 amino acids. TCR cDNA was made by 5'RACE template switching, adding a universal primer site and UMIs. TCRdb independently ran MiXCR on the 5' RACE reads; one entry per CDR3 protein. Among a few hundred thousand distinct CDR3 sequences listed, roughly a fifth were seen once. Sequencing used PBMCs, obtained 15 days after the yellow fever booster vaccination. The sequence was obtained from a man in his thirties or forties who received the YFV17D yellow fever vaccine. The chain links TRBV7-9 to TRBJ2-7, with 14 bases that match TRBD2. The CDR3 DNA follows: TGTGCCAGCAGCGCCCCCGGGACTAGCGGGAGATTCTACGAGCAGTACTTC. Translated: CASSAPGTSGRFYEQYF.